The 8 T cell receptor beta chains presented below share a single source sample, sequenced in a study of neurological immune-mediated disorders. TCRdb re-derived calls from the 5' RACE reads in MiXCR, one entry per CDR3 protein. Of tens of thousands of distinct CDR3 sequences listed, about an eighth are singletons. The sequenced material came from PBMCs. The receptors shown here come from a female donor in good health.

This clonotype showed up many times. The chain is built from TRBV5-4 and TRBJ2-2, with unresolved D. This CDR3 is built from 15 residues. V lost 4 bases, J lost 4 bases, and 14 bases lay in between. In germline, CDR1 is SGHNT, CDR2 YYREEE (reference sequence). The CDR3 bases are TGTGCCAGCAGCGCAACTAATCAGCGCACCGGGGAGCTGTTTTTT. Protein: CASSATNQRTGELFF.

This clonotype was seen ten or more times. The chain recombines TRBV9 with TRBJ1-1; D may be TRBD1 (5 bases). V lost 6 bases, J lost 0 bases, and 12 bases lay in between. Looked up from germline, CDR1 is SGDLS and CDR2 is YYNGEE. The CDR3 covers 14 residues. The CDR3 DNA sequence: TGTGCCAGCAACCCGGGGGGGATGAACACTGAAGCTTTCTTT. This translates into CASNPGGMNTEAFF.

This clonotype was detected a few times. A much more abundant neighbour one base away suggests this may be a read error. The gene calls are TRBV12-3 or TRBV12-4 and TRBJ1-4, with D possibly TRBD1 on 5 matching bases. The CDR3 is 14 amino acids. As DNA, the CDR3 is TGTGTCAGCAGTCCTTTGGGGGCTAATGAAAAACTGTTTTTT. This sequence encodes CVSSPLGANEKLFF.

This clonotype has a count of ten or more. This CDR3 is CASSLGPQTGSSTDTQYF. In DNA, the CDR3 is TGCGCCAGCAGCTTGGGACCCCAGACTGGTTCTAGCACAGATACGCAGTATTTT. The chain links TRBV5-1 to TRBJ2-3; D is unresolved. CDR1 SGHRS and CDR2 YFSETQ come from the germline V gene. The CDR3 has 18 amino acids. The germline V and J ends were trimmed by 0 bases and 0 bases, with 17 bases remaining between them.

Note on this clonotype: A read error is possible here, since a much larger clone lies one base away. The chain carries TRBV5-1 and TRBJ2-3, with a weak D call TRBD2 (6 bases). V was cut by 6 bases and J by 2 bases, with 16 bases left in between. Looked up from germline, CDR1 is SGHRS and CDR2 is YFSETQ. This CDR3 region has 15 residues. The chain's CDR3 is CASTTGLIHTDTQYF. CDR3 DNA: TGCGCCAGCACCACGGGACTTATTCACACAGATACGCAGTATTTT.

This clonotype was seen repeatedly, ten times or more. The chain employs TRBV5-8 and TRBJ1-5; D not resolved. Trimming took off 0 bases at V and 3 bases at J, with 10 bases between the two ends. The CDR3 contains 15 residues. Germline CDR1 reads SGHTS; CDR2 reads YDEGEE. In nucleotides, the CDR3 is TGTGCCAGCAGCTTGGTTGTGGCAGACAATCAGCCCCAGCATTTT. It specifies CASSLVVADNQPQHF.

This clonotype was counted at least ten times. The CDR3: CASSFGGSVRLRQDTQYF. The DNA of the CDR3 is TGTGCCAGCAGTTTCGGCGGCAGCGTCCGCCTACGGCAGGATACGCAGTATTTT. This rearrangement joins TRBV12-3 or TRBV12-4 to TRBJ2-3, with unresolved D. Trimming removed 3 bases from V and 6 bases from J, with 25 bases in between. The CDR3 is 18 amino acids.

The table lists this clonotype with many counts. The CDR3 protein is CASSPTTGRGTEAFF. The DNA for the CDR3 is TGTGCCAGCAGCCCAACAACGGGGCGCGGGACTGAAGCTTTCTTT. The J gene is TRBJ1-1, the V gene TRBV7-9, with a weak D call TRBD1 (5 bases). The CDR3 length is 15 residues. The ends were cut back, 5 bases at V and 5 bases at J, with 18 bases in the middle. The germline V gene has CDR1 SEHNR and CDR2 FQNEAQ (reference sequence).